A single sample is the source of the 15 T cell receptor beta chains below, sequenced in a study of blood T cells in healthy people across ages. A second PCR of 7 to 11 cycles used a sample-barcoded 5' primer and a J-beta primer mix. TCRdb redid the calling of the 5' RACE reads with MiXCR, one entry per CDR3 protein. The table lists approximately 490,000 distinct CDR3 sequences, less than 25% of them singletons. This sample was also put to use in a study of T cells of mothers and their children.

The specimen was blood. The origin of the receptors is a boy between 10 and 17 years old in good health.

This clonotype has more than one count but fewer than ten. This chain uses TRBV7-2 with TRBJ2-5, with unresolved D. The J call may be incorrect, as the DNA end agrees better with TRBJ2-1. The CDR3 runs to 11 residues. Germline assignment: CDR1 SGHTA and CDR2 FQGNSA. The CDR3 DNA reads as TGTGCCAGCAGCGCCGGTGTTGGGCAGTTCTTC. It encodes CASSAGVGQFF.

V and J are TRBV7-9 and TRBJ2-7; 8 positions agree with TRBD2. The CDR3 is made up of 15 amino acids. With V trimmed by 6 bases and J by 2 bases, 9 bases remained unmatched. Germline CDR1 SEHNR, CDR2 FQNEAQ (reference sequence). The CDR3 coding sequence is TGTGCCAGCAGACCTGGACGGGGGGGAACCTACGAGCAGTACTTC. Its protein product is CASRPGRGGTYEQYF.

V gene TRBV7-2 combines with J gene TRBJ2-5; 9 bases are a match to TRBD2. The J call may be mistaken, given a closer DNA end match to TRBJ2-7. The germline gives CDR1 SGHTA, CDR2 FQGNSA. This CDR3 spans 15 amino acids. The CDR3 spells CASSPLAGTSYEQYF. The CDR3 DNA is TGTGCCAGCAGCCCCCTAGCGGGAACGTCCTACGAGCAGTACTTC.

This clonotype was counted between two and nine times. The chain links TRBV7-6 to TRBJ2-7, with D unresolved. Germline V lookup: CDR1 SGHVS, CDR2 FNYEAQ. The length of the CDR3 is 12 residues. V was pared by 5 bases and J by 7 bases, with 12 bases between. The CDR3 nucleotides are TGTGCCAGCAGCCCGAGACATCAGGAGCAGTACTTC. Amino acid sequence: CASSPRHQEQYF. Based on the CDR3 plus reference TRBV7-6 and TRBJ2-7, the full variable domain is GAGVSQSPRYKVTKRGQDVALRCDPISGHVSLYWYRQALGQGPEFLTYFNYEAQQDKSGLPNDRFSAERPEGSISTLTIQRTEQRDSAMYRCASSPRHQEQYFGPGTRLTVT.

This clonotype has at least ten counts. The chain employs TRBV15 and TRBJ2-5; perhaps D is TRBD1 or TRBD2 (5 bases each). Trimming cost V 5 bases and J 3 bases, with 16 bases left between them. The length of the CDR3 is 15 residues. From germline, CDR1 is LNHNV and CDR2 YYDKDF (reference sequence). The chain's CDR3 is CATSPGTEQKETQYF. The CDR3 region has the DNA TGTGCCACCAGCCCAGGGACGGAACAAAAAGAGACCCAGTACTTC.

This clonotype was picked up a small number of times. This chain connects TRBV7-2 to TRBJ2-3; no reliable D call. V shed 1 base and J shed 0 bases, with 8 bases lying between them. The germline CDR1 and CDR2 sequences are SGHTA and FQGNSA. The CDR3 is made up of 15 amino acids. The CDR3 nucleotides read TGTGCCAGCAGCTTAGATTACACTAGCACAGATACGCAGTATTTT. Protein product: CASSLDYTSTDTQYF.

The chain has TRBV2 and TRBJ2-5; no clear D. The germline gives CDR1 SNHLY, CDR2 FYNNEI. This CDR3 is built from 10 residues. V lost 1 base to trimming and J lost 7 bases, with 1 base between them. The CDR3 nucleotides are TGTGCCAGCAGTGAAGGGACCCAGTACTTC. Protein product: CASSEGTQYF.

The chain is built from TRBV6-1 and TRBJ1-5; 8 bases are a match to TRBD1. The CDR3 contains 15 residues. The V gene end was trimmed by 4 bases and the J gene end by 0 bases; junction bases not matched to a gene: 2. Germline values: CDR1 MNHNS, CDR2 SASEGT. CDR3 in amino acids: CASSGGQGSNQPQHF. In DNA form, the CDR3 reads TGTGCCAGCAGTGGAGGACAGGGTAGCAATCAGCCCCAGCATTTT.

The chain recombines TRBV5-1 with TRBJ2-5, with TRBD1 matching over 11 bases. Germline CDR1 SGHRS, CDR2 YFSETQ. The ends lost 2 bases at V and 4 bases at J; junction bases unmatched: 4. The CDR3 is 15 residues long. The CDR3 DNA is TGCGCCAGCAGCTTAATGGGGACAGGGGGAGAGACCCAGTACTTC. This gives the protein CASSLMGTGGETQYF.

This clonotype was counted a few times. The chain is built from TRBV9 and TRBJ1-6; 8 nucleotides align to TRBD1. The CDR3 has 15 amino acids. The V gene end was trimmed by 7 bases and the J gene end by 6 bases; junction bases not matched to a gene: 9. The V gene's germline CDR1 is SGDLS and CDR2 YYNGEE. The CDR3 is CASGAETGVNSPLHF. The CDR3 nucleotides read TGTGCCAGCGGTGCCGAGACAGGGGTTAATTCACCCCTCCACTTT.

This clonotype was seen many times. The CDR3 sequence is CASSSGRSGQETQYF. In DNA form, the CDR3 reads TGCGCCAGCAGCAGCGGTCGGTCGGGGCAAGAGACCCAGTACTTC. This chain connects TRBV5-1 to TRBJ2-5, with TRBD2 as a possible D gene (5 bases). Trimming removed 4 bases at V and 2 bases at J, with 15 bases between. The CDR3 extends over 15 amino acids. Per germline, CDR1 SGHRS and CDR2 YFSETQ.

The chain carries TRBV4-3 and TRBJ2-7; D is unclear. V lost 0 bases and J 6 bases, leaving 9 bases between the germline ends. Per germline, CDR1 LGHNA and CDR2 YSLEER. This CDR3 region has 13 residues. CDR3 in DNA: TGCGCCAGCAGCCAAGATCCCCGGTCCGAGCAGTACTTC. Translating gives CASSQDPRSEQYF.

There are a few counts of this clonotype. The chain joins TRBV18 to TRBJ2-5, with a tentative D call TRBD2 (6 bases). CDR1 is KGHSH, CDR2 LQKENI, per germline. This CDR3 is 14 amino acids long. Trimming took 2 bases from V and 5 from J, leaving 12 bases between them. The CDR3 loop is CASSPVGSGETQYF. The CDR3, as DNA: TGTGCCAGCTCACCAGTCGGGAGTGGGGAGACCCAGTACTTC.

The chain recombines TRBV27 with TRBJ2-2; the D is unclear. CDR1 MNHEY and CDR2 SMNVEV come from the germline V gene (reference sequence). The CDR3 has 14 residues. V was shortened by 4 bases and J by 6 bases, with 12 bases between the two germline ends. The CDR3 bases are TGTGCCAGCAGTTACGCGTCATTCGCCGGGGAGCTGTTTTTT. Translated: CASSYASFAGELFF.

This chain uses TRBV9 with TRBJ2-7, with D possibly being TRBD2 (5 bases). With 0 bases removed from V and 3 bases from J, the gap between germline ends came to 19 bases. The CDR3 covers 17 residues. Germline V lookup: CDR1 SGDLS, CDR2 YYNGEE. CDR3 bases: TGTGCCAGCAGCGTAGGATCAGGAGCCCTCGGGGACTACGAGCAGTACTTC. It translates to CASSVGSGALGDYEQYF.